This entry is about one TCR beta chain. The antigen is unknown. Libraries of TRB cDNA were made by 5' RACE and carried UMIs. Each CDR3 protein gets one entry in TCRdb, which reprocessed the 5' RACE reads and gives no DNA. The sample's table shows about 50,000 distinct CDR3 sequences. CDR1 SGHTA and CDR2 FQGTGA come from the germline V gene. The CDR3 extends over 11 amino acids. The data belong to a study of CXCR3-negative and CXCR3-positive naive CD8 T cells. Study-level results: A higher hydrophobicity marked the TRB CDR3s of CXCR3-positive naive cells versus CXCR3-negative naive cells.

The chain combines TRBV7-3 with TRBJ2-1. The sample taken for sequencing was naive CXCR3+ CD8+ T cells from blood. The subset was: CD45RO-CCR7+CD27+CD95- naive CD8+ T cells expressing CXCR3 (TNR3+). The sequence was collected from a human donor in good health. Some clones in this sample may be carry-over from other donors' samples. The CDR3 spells CASSSSHEQFF.